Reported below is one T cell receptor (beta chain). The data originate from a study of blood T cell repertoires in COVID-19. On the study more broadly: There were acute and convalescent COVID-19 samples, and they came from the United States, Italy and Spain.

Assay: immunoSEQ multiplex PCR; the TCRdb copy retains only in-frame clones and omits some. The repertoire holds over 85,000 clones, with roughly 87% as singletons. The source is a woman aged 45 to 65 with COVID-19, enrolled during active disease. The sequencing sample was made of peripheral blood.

The CDR3 loop reads CASSQPTGAGNTIYF. CDR3 in DNA: TGTGCCAGCAGCCAACCGACAGGGGCAGGAAACACCATATATTTT. The chain is built from TRBV3-1 (or the pseudogene TRBV3-2) and TRBJ1-3; 8 positions agree with TRBD1. Germline V gene data show CDR1 as LGHDT and CDR2 as YNNKEL (reference sequence). V shed 2 bases and J 4 bases; nucleotides not matched to a gene: 4. CDR3 size: 15 residues.